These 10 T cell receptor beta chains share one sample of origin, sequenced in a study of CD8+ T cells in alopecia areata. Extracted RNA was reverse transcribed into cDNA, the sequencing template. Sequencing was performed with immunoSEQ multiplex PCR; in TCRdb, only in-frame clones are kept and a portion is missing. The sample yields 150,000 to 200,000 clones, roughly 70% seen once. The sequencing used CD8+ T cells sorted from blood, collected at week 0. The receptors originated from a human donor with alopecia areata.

The chain's CDR3 is CSVVAAEQYF. In DNA form, the CDR3 reads TGCAGCGTTGTGGCAGCCGAGCAGTACTTC. This chain links TRBV29-1 with TRBJ2-7, with D unclear. The CDR3 is made up of 10 amino acids. Trimming cost V 4 bases and J 6 bases, with 7 bases left between them. From germline, CDR1 is SQVTM and CDR2 ANQGSEA.

CDR3 nucleotide sequence: TGTGCCAGCAGCTTACCAGGACAGACCACCGTACCCACAGATACGCAGTATTTT. This translates into CASSLPGQTTVPTDTQYF. The V gene is TRBV7-9, the J gene TRBJ2-3, with TRBD1 as a possible D gene (6 bases). The length of the CDR3 is 18 residues. Germline assignment: CDR1 SEHNR and CDR2 FQNEAQ (reference sequence). V gave up 2 bases and J gave up 2 bases, with 20 bases separating them. Drawing the rest from reference TRBV7-9 and TRBJ2-3, the complete variable domain is DTGVSQNPRHKITKRGQNVTFRCDPISEHNRLYWYRQTLGQGPEFLTYFQNEAQLEKSRLLSDRFSAERPKGSFSTLEIQRTEQGDSAMYLCASSLPGQTTVPTDTQYFGPGTRLTVL.

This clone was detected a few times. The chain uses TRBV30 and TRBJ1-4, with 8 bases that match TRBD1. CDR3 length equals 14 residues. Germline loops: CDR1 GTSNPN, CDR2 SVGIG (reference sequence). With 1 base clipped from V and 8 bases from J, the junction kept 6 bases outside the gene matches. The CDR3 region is CAWSAGQGHEKLFF. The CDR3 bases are TGTGCCTGGAGTGCCGGACAGGGTCACGAAAAACTGTTTTTT.

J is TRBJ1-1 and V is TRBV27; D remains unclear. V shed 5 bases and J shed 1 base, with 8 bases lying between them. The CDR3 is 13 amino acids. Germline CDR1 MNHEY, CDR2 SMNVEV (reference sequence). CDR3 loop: CASSGLWNTEAFF. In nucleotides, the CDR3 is TGTGCCAGCAGTGGCCTCTGGAACACTGAAGCTTTCTTT.

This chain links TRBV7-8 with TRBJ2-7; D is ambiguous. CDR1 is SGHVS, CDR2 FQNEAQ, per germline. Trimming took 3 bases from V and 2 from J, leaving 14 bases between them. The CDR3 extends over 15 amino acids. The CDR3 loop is CASSLGADPTYEQYF. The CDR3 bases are TGTGCCAGCAGCTTGGGCGCTGACCCCACCTACGAGCAGTACTTC.

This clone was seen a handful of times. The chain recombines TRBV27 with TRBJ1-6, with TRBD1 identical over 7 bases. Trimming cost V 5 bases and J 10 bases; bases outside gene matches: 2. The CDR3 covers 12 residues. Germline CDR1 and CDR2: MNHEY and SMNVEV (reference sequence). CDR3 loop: CASSAGGSPLHF. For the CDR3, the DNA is TGTGCCAGCAGTGCAGGGGGGTCACCCCTCCACTTT.

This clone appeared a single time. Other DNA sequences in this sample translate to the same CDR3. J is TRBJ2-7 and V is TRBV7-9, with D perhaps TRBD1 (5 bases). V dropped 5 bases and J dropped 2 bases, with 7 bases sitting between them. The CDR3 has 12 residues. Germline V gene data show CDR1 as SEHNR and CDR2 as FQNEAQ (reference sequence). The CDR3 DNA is TGTGCCAGCAGCCAGGGCCCCTACGAGCAGTACTTC. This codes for CASSQGPYEQYF.

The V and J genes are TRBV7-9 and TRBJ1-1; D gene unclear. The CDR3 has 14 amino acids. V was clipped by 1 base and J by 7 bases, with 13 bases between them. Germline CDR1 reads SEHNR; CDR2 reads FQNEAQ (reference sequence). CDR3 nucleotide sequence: TGTGCCAGCAGCTTAGGATCCAGGCTTTATGAAGCTTTCTTT. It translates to CASSLGSRLYEAFF.

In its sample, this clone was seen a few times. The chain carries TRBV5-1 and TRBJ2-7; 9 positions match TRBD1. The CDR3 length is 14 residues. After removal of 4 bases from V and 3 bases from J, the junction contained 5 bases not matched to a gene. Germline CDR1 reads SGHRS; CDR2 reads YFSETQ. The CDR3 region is CASSGDRAYYEQYF. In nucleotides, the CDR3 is TGCGCCAGCAGCGGGGACAGGGCCTACTACGAGCAGTACTTC.

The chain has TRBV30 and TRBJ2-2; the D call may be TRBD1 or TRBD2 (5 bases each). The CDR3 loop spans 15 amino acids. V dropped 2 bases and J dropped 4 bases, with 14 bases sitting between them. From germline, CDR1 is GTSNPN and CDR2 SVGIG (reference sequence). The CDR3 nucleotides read TGTGCCTGGAGTTTCACCGGGACCGCCACCGGGGAGCTGTTTTTT. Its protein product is CAWSFTGTATGELFF.